The present T cell receptor (beta chain) was sequenced within a study of T-cell reconstitution after alpha-beta-depleted transplantation in children. General study results and limits: Expanded clones from the graft, numbering several hundred, reportedly supplied alpha-beta T cells about two months after transplant.

This clonotype was picked up a small number of times. Its antigen is still unknown. This CDR3 is built from 16 residues. V was shortened by 4 bases and J by 2 bases, with 16 bases between the two germline ends. CDR1 MNHEY and CDR2 SMNVEV come from the germline V gene (reference sequence). TCRbeta library preparation incorporated unique molecular identifiers. TCRdb itself ran the PCR reads through MiXCR, one entry per CDR3 protein. The table shows more than 500,000 distinct CDR3 sequences, with approximately 10% occurring only once. The sequenced sample was PBMCs, mostly from graft donor cells, obtained 180 days after TCRalphabeta/CD19-depleted stem cell transplant. The V call is TRBV27, the J call TRBJ2-3, with a weak D call TRBD2 (5 bases). The source of this sequence is a female patient younger than 10 who had a stem cell transplant for aplastic anemia, so the T cells may come from the graft donor. CDR3 sequence: CASSSPWTQFTDTQYF. CDR3 in DNA: TGTGCCAGCAGTTCGCCCTGGACTCAATTCACAGATACGCAGTATTTT.